Sequencing of this T cell receptor (beta chain) was carried out in a study of blood T cell repertoires in COVID-19. Study details: Acute-phase and convalescent COVID-19 samples originated in the United States, Italy and Spain.

During active infection, Seattle patients enrolled and were then monitored through disease. The CDR3 is 19 residues long. CDR1 is SGHNT and CDR2 is YYREEE in the germline V gene (reference sequence). Trimming cost V 0 bases and J 1 base; bases outside gene matches: 10. Profiled with immunoSEQ multiplex PCR; TCRdb holds only in-frame clones, not every one. The sample gives 450,000 or so clones, about 90% of which show up once; less than 0.95% is in the top ten. The sequence was collected from a man between 18 and 35 years old with COVID-19, enrolled during active disease. This chain connects TRBV5-4 to TRBJ2-3, with 11 nucleotides matching TRBD2. Sequenced: peripheral blood. CDR3 loop: CASSLVSLAGGRGTDTQYF. The DNA of the CDR3 is TGTGCCAGCAGCTTGGTGTCCTTAGCGGGAGGGAGGGGCACAGATACGCAGTATTTT.